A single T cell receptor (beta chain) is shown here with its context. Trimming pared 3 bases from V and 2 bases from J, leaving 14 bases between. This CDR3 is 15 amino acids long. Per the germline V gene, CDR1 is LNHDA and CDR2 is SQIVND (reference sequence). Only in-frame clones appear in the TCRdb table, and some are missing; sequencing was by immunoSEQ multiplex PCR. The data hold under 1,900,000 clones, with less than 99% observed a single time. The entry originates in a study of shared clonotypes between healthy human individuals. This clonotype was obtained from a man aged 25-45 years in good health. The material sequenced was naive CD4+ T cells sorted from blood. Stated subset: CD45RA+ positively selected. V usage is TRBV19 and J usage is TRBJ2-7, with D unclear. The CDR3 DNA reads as TGTGCCAGTAGTATGCCGTCCGCCAGTACCTACGAGCAGTACTTC. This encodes CASSMPSASTYEQYF.